These T cell receptor beta chains were read from a single sample in a study of Ad26.COV2.S vaccination and SARS-CoV-2 variants. Clones were read by immunoSEQ multiplex PCR, and TCRdb kept only the in-frame ones, dropping some. The table lists about 680,000 clones, about 90% of them singletons. Sequencing used peripheral blood, obtained in a trial of Ad26.COV2.S vaccine versus placebo. These receptors came from a person aged 18-60 years who received the Ad26.COV2.S COVID-19 vaccine or a placebo. Each CDR3 is given without its conserved first and last residue.

v_gene | CDR3aa
TRBV30 | AWSPGPRAMNTEAF
TRBV5-1 | ASRQGTLYNSPLH
TRBV7-9 | ASSLVETQY
TRBV2 | ASKRESMNTEAF
TRBV5-4 | ASSVGQGSYEQY
TRBV5-6 | ASSIRDRGPSPLH
TRBV10-3 | AISAGDTTDTQY
TRBV24-1 | ATSAGGGISEQF
TRBV19 | ASSYSAGADTGELF
TRBV7-9 | ASSVGQGGYRELF
TRBV19 | ASSLGLAKNIQY
TRBV7-2 | ASSLVGGGNQPQH
TRBV6-5 | ASVGGVRFYGYT
TRBV29-1 | SVGLGGQPQH
TRBV19 | ASSIDGASSYNEQF
TRBV6-5 | ASSYRGASGSPLH
TRBV7-3 | ASSSQGDTGELF
TRBV6-5 | ASRKDGNYGYT
TRBV9 | ASSRLAGGLGEQF
TRBV29-1 | SASGLAGVNEQF
TRBV7-3 | ASSFLPGQATGELF
TRBV27 | ASSSPGLNSGYT
TRBV18 | ASSPKGQSSYNEQF
TRBV9 | ASTLEKGSRSQETQY
TRBV7-9 | ASSLESSRETQY
TRBV29-1 | SVDIGSYEQY
TRBV10-3 | AISRLQSYEQY
TRBV5-4 | ASSSQGIDQPQH
TRBV27 | ASSSGTVRADTQY
TRBV2 | ASSELRGLTEAF